This TCR beta chain was sequenced during a study of T cells after yellow fever vaccination. TCRdb reprocessed the 5' RACE reads with MiXCR, giving one entry per CDR3 protein. The table shows over 300,000 distinct CDR3 sequences, with approximately 4% occurring only once. This CDR3 region has 14 residues. Germline trimming cut 5 bases from V and 4 bases from J; bases unmatched to any gene: 7. Per germline, CDR1 SGHTA and CDR2 FQGTGA. Study-level results: Peak timing came faster in the weaker secondary response, day 5 versus 15. Just a small share of clonotypes turned up in the CD4 compartment as well as the CD8 compartment.

This clonotype was seen only a few times. What it binds is unknown. The source of this sequence is a man aged 18 to 29 who received the YFV17D yellow fever vaccine. The chain employs TRBV7-3 and TRBJ2-5, with 7 bases lining up with TRBD2. This sample comprised PBMCs, obtained 5 days after the yellow fever booster vaccination. The CDR3 reads CASSPLGLGETQYF. The CDR3 DNA reads TGTGCCAGCAGCCCCCTCGGACTAGGAGAGACCCAGTACTTC.